The sequence of this T cell receptor (beta chain) was determined in a study of blood T cell repertoires in COVID-19. Trimming removed 5 bases from V and 7 bases from J, with 14 bases in between. CDR1 is MNHEY, CDR2 SVGAGI, per germline. This CDR3 has 13 residues. In the study's own analysis: Reference gene primer amplification gave nucleated cell count estimates. Only in-frame clones appear in the TCRdb table, and some are missing; sequencing was by immunoSEQ multiplex PCR. Clone size and the V and J calls come from that table; the DNA yielded D and trimming. This sample yields about 82,000 clones, of which about 82% are seen a single time; over 15% belongs to the top ten.

The rearrangement uses TRBV6-5 and TRBJ1-1, with unresolved D. This clonotype was sampled from a man older than 75 with active or convalescent COVID-19. The sequencing input was peripheral blood. This chain's CDR3 is CASSPLGNREAFF. Here the CDR3 DNA reads TGTGCCAGCAGTCCCCTCGGGAACCGTGAAGCTTTCTTT.